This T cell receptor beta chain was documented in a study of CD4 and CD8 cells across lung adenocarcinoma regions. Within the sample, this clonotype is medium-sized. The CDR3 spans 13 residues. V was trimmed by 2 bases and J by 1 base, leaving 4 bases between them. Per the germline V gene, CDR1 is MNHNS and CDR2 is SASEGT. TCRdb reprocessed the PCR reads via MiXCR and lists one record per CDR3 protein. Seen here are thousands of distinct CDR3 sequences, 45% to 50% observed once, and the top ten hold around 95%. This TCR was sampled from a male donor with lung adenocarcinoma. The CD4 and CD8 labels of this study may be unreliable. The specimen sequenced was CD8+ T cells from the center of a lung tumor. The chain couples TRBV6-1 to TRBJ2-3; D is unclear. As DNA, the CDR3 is TGTGCCAGCAGTGAAATAGGCACAGATACGCAGTATTTT. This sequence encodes CASSEIGTDTQYF.